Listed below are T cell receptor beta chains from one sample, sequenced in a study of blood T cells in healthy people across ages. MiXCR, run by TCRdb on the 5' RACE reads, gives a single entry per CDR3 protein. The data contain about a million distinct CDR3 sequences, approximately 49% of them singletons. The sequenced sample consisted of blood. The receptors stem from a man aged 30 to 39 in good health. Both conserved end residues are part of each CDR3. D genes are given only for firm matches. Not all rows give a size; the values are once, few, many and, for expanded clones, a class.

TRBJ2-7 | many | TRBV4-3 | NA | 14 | CASSQDVIGQEQYF | TGCGCCAGCAGCCAAGATGTCATCGGCCAGGAGCAGTACTTC
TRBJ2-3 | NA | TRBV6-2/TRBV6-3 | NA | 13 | CASRIAGTDTQYF | TGTGCCAGCAGGATAGCGGGCACAGATACGCAGTATTTT
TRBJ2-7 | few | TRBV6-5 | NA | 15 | CASSVATGSPYEQYF | TGTGCCAGCAGTGTAGCAACAGGGTCCCCCTACGAGCAGTACTTC
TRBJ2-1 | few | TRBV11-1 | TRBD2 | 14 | CASSLLAEYNEQFF | TGTGCCAGCAGCTTACTAGCGGAGTACAATGAGCAGTTCTTC
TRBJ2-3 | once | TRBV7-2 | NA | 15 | CASRPRSAGPDTQYF | TGTGCCAGCAGGCCTAGATCCGCGGGGCCAGATACGCAGTATTTT
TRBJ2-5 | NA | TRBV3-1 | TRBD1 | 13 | CASRQGAEETQYF | TGTGCCAGCAGGCAGGGGGCCGAAGAGACCCAGTACTTC
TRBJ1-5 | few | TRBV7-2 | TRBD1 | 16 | CASSHKQGTGNQPQHF | TGTGCCAGCAGCCATAAACAGGGGACGGGCAATCAGCCCCAGCATTTT
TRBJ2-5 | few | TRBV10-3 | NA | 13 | CAISSTSQETQYF | TGTGCCATCAGTAGTACCAGCCAAGAGACCCAGTACTTC
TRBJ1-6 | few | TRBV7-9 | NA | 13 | CASSKPQHSPLHF | TGTGCCAGCAGCAAACCCCAGCATTCACCCCTCCACTTT
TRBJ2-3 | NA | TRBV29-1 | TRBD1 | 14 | CSGYLDRALDTQYF | TGCAGCGGGTACTTGGACAGGGCCCTAGATACGCAATATTTT
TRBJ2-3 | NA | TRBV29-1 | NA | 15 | CSVEDNRPSRDTQYF | TGCAGCGTTGAAGATAACCGGCCGAGTAGGGATACGCAGTATTTT
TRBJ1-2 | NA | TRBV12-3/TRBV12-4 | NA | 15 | CASSFRGGANYGYTF | TGTGCCAGCAGCTTCCGTGGGGGGGCCAACTATGGCTACACCTTC
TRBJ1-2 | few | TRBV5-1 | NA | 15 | CASSLATANGDGYTF | TGCGCCAGCAGCTTGGCGACAGCGAACGGGGATGGCTACACCTTC
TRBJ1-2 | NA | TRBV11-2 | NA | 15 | CASSLESTVAGGYTF | TGTGCCAGCAGCTTAGAATCGACCGTCGCCGGCGGCTACACCTTC
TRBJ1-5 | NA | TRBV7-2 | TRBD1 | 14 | CASSPETGRRPQHF | TGTGCCAGCAGCCCCGAGACAGGGCGTCGGCCCCAGCATTTT
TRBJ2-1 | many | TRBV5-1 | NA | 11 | CASSLVGEQFF | TGTGCCAGCAGCTTAGTTGGTGAGCAGTTCTTC
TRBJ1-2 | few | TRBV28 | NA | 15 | CASNIPRGGNYGYTF | TGTGCCAGCAACATCCCTCGGGGGGGCAACTATGGCTACACCTTC
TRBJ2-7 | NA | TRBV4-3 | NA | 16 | CASSQEGSGSYNEQYF | TGCGCCAGCAGCCAAGAAGGGAGCGGTTCCTACAATGAGCAGTACTTC
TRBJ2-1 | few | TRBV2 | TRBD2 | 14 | CASRLSGGLNEQFF | TGTGCCAGCAGGCTTAGCGGGGGCCTCAATGAGCAGTTCTTC
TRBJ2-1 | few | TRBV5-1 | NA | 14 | CASRIGESYNEQFF | TGCGCCAGCAGGATAGGGGAGTCCTACAATGAGCAGTTCTTC
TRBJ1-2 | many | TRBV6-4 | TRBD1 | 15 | CASSNEPGQYYGYTF | TGTGCCAGCAGTAACGAACCGGGACAGTACTATGGCTACACCTTC
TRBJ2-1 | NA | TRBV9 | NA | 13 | CASSNPGFNEQFF | TGTGCCAGCAGCAACCCGGGATTCAATGAGCAGTTCTTC
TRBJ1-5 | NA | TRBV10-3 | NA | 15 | CAISESTDSNQPQHF | TGTGCCATCAGTGAGTCTACAGATAGCAATCAGCCCCAGCATTTT
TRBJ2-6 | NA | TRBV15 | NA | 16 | CATSRTGMTGANVLTF | TGTGCCACCAGCAGAACAGGGATGACTGGGGCCAACGTCCTGACTTTC
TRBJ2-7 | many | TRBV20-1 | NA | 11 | CSASSRDEQYF | TGCAGTGCTAGTAGTAGGGACGAGCAGTACTTC
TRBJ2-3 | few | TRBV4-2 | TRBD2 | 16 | CASSPWTSGGGDTQYF | TGTGCCAGCAGCCCCTGGACTAGCGGGGGTGGAGATACGCAGTATTTT
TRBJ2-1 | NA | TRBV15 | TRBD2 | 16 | CATSRVTSGAYNEQFF | TGTGCCACCAGCAGAGTTACTAGCGGGGCTTACAATGAGCAGTTCTTC
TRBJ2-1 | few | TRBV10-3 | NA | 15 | CAISVDGNSYNEQFF | TGTGCCATCAGTGTGGACGGAAACTCCTACAATGAGCAGTTCTTC
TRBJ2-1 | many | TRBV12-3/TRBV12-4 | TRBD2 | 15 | CASSISGAIYNEQFF | TGTGCCAGCAGCATAAGCGGGGCTATCTACAATGAGCAGTTCTTC
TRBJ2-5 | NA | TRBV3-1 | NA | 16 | CASSFRRTEKQETQYF | TGTGCCAGCAGCTTCCGACGGACAGAGAAACAAGAGACCCAGTACTTC
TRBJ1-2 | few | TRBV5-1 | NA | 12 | CASSGPTDGYTF | TGCGCCAGCAGCGGGCCCACGGACGGCTACACCTTC